These 9 T cell receptor beta chains share one sample of origin, sequenced in a study of blood T cell repertoires in COVID-19. The protocol was immunoSEQ multiplex PCR, while the TCRdb copy is restricted to in-frame clones and leaves out a portion. The sample consists of about 88,000 clones, approximately 89% of them appearing once. The sequencing input was peripheral blood. The source is an older man with acute or convalescent COVID-19.

The CDR3 here is CASSLGLSGGADTQYF. In DNA form, the CDR3 reads TGTGCCAGCAGCTTAGGACTCAGCGGGGGGGCAGATACGCAGTATTTT. The J gene is TRBJ2-3, the V gene TRBV7-7; the match to TRBD2 covers 10 bases. J gave up 4 bases and V 1 base, and 5 bases lay outside the gene matches. In germline, CDR1 is SSHAT, CDR2 FNYEAQ (reference sequence). CDR3 size: 16 residues.

The chain is built from TRBV19 and TRBJ2-3, with 8 bases identical to TRBD1. Germline CDR1 and CDR2: LNHDA and SQIVND (reference sequence). Unmatched junction bases numbered 7, after V lost 6 bases and J lost 2 bases. This CDR3 is built from 15 residues. CDR3 protein: CASRIQGAHTDTQYF. The CDR3 region has the DNA TGTGCCAGTAGGATCCAGGGGGCCCACACAGATACGCAGTATTTT.

This clone was recorded only once. The chain combines TRBV4-1 with TRBJ2-7, with 7 bases aligning to TRBD2. The V segment lost 5 bases and the J segment 3 bases; nucleotides outside the gene matches: 10. The CDR3 length is 15 residues. Germline assignment: CDR1 MGHRA and CDR2 YSYEKL. CDR3: CASSKGRGSLYEQYF. The CDR3 nucleotides read TGCGCCAGCAGCAAAGGGCGGGGGTCACTCTACGAGCAGTACTTC.

The chain joins TRBV28 to TRBJ1-4; D gene unclear. Germline-derived CDR1 and CDR2 are MDHEN and SYDVKM. The CDR3 sequence is 11 residues long. Trimming cost V 3 bases and J 7 bases, with 3 bases left between them. In DNA, the CDR3 is TGTGCCAGCAGTTTGAGTGAAAAACTGTTTTTT. Its translation: CASSLSEKLFF.

The chain links TRBV6-1 to TRBJ1-5; 8 positions agree with TRBD1. The CDR3 contains 14 residues. V trimming: 1 base; J trimming: 4 bases; junction bases outside the gene matches: 0. Germline CDR1 MNHNS, CDR2 SASEGT. CDR3 loop: CASSEGQGNQPQHF. CDR3 DNA sequence: TGTGCCAGCAGTGAAGGACAGGGGAATCAGCCCCAGCATTTT.

The chain recombines TRBV28 with TRBJ1-1; 9 bases align to TRBD1. Per the germline V gene, CDR1 is MDHEN and CDR2 is SYDVKM. V shed 0 bases and J 4 bases; nucleotides not matched to a gene: 0. The CDR3 runs to 14 residues. In DNA form, the CDR3 reads TGTGCCAGCAGTTTATGGACAGGGGGCACTGAAGCTTTCTTT. Translating gives CASSLWTGGTEAFF.

The chain has TRBV6-5 and TRBJ1-1; no clear D gene. With 8 bases removed from V and 11 bases from J, the gap between germline ends came to 12 bases. CDR3 size: 10 residues. Germline loops: CDR1 MNHEY, CDR2 SVGAGI. In nucleotides, the CDR3 is TGTGCCAGCGCCGGATACGGGGCTTTCTTT. Translation gives CASAGYGAFF.

The V gene is TRBV6-5, the J gene TRBJ2-1; D ambiguous. Trimming removed 0 bases at V and 7 bases at J, with 4 bases between. Germline V CDR1 and CDR2: MNHEY, SVGAGI. The length of the CDR3 is 12 residues. The DNA of the CDR3 is TGTGCCAGCAGTTACTCGAGGAATGAGCAGTTCTTC. As protein: CASSYSRNEQFF.

This clone occurred a few times. The chain joins TRBV6-5 to TRBJ1-6, with a weak D call TRBD1 (6 bases). Germline V CDR1 and CDR2: MNHEY, SVGAGI. Trimming took off 3 bases at V and 3 bases at J, with 9 bases between the two ends. This CDR3 spans 15 amino acids. The CDR3 sequence: CASSYDRNYNSPLHF. CDR3 coding DNA: TGTGCCAGCAGTTATGACAGGAACTATAATTCACCCCTCCACTTT.